The 18 T cell receptor beta chains given below trace back to one sample, sequenced in a study of response to subunit inactivated influenza vaccine. TCRdb reanalysed the RT-PCR reads using MiXCR and keeps one entry per CDR3 protein. The sample consists of around 790,000 distinct CDR3 sequences, about 20% of them appearing once. Sequenced material: PBMCs from blood, taken roughly 5 days after vaccination. The receptors stem from a man aged 50 or older who received an inactivated influenza vaccine.

The rearrangement uses TRBV12-3 or TRBV12-4 and TRBJ2-2; D may correspond to TRBD1 or TRBD2 (5 bases each). The CDR3 extends over 16 amino acids. Trimming removed 3 bases at V and 0 bases at J, with 11 bases between. CDR3 sequence reads: CASSFGRGPNTGELFF. DNA of the CDR3: TGTGCCAGCAGTTTCGGCCGGGGCCCGAACACCGGGGAGCTGTTTTTT.

This clonotype was seen a handful of times. The J gene is TRBJ2-2, the V gene TRBV12-3 or TRBV12-4; D may be TRBD1 or TRBD2 (7 bases each). There are 15 residues in the CDR3. V lost 5 bases to trimming and J lost 3 bases, with 13 bases between them. The CDR3 loop reads CASSGRGRDTGELFF. Here the CDR3 DNA reads TGTGCCAGCAGTGGCAGGGGGAGGGACACCGGGGAGCTGTTTTTT.

This clonotype was recorded a few times. The V and J genes are TRBV9 and TRBJ1-6; 11 bases map to TRBD1. Germline V gives CDR1 SGDLS, CDR2 YYNGEE. V was pared by 3 bases and J by 8 bases, with 4 bases of the junction left unmatched. The CDR3 totals 15 residues. The CDR3 nucleotides read TGTGCCAGCAGCGCGAGGGGACAGGGGGATTCACCCCTCCACTTT. Residues: CASSARGQGDSPLHF.

This clonotype was found a few times. The V and J genes are TRBV20-1 and TRBJ2-7; 7 bases map to TRBD2. The CDR3 length is 15 residues. CDR1 and CDR2 (germline): DFQATT, SNEGSKA (reference sequence). The J segment lost 3 bases and the V segment lost 5 bases, leaving 13 bases of the junction unmatched. Written as DNA, the CDR3 is TGCAGTGCTCTCAGAATTAGCGGGCGAAGCTACGAGCAGTACTTC. As protein: CSALRISGRSYEQYF.

The V gene is TRBV18, the J gene TRBJ2-3, with a possible D match to TRBD2 (5 bases). The length of the CDR3 is 13 residues. The V and J ends lost 2 bases and 11 bases respectively, with 14 bases between them. Germline CDR1 and CDR2: KGHSH and LQKENI. CDR3 bases: TGTGCCAGCTCACCATACGAGCGGCTGGGGCAGTATTTT. Translation: CASSPYERLGQYF.

Only a few counts were recorded for this clonotype. The gene calls are TRBV13 and TRBJ1-1, with D possibly being TRBD1 (6 bases). This CDR3 spans 13 amino acids. From germline, CDR1 is PRHDT and CDR2 FYEKMQ (reference sequence). V was trimmed by 2 bases and J by 6 bases, leaving 10 bases between them. The CDR3 DNA sequence: TGTGCCAGCAGCTTACGACAGGCCTCTGAAGCTTTCTTT. Protein: CASSLRQASEAFF.

The chain is built from TRBV12-3 or TRBV12-4 and TRBJ2-1; D may correspond to TRBD1 or TRBD2 (5 bases each). The CDR3 totals 13 residues. The V end lost 8 bases, the J end lost 4 bases, and 12 bases lay between the germline ends. The CDR3 nucleotides read TGTGCCAGCGAGGGGCACACTTACAATGAGCAGTTCTTC. It encodes CASEGHTYNEQFF.

This clonotype was seen ten or more times. This chain connects TRBV7-2 to TRBJ2-5; D gene unclear. This CDR3 is 12 amino acids long. CDR1 and CDR2 from the germline V gene are SGHTA and FQGNSA. V lost 3 bases and J 4 bases, leaving 6 bases between the germline ends. CDR3 sequence reads: CASSLALETQYF. The CDR3 DNA reads TGTGCCAGCAGCTTGGCTCTAGAGACCCAGTACTTC.

This clonotype came up a few times. The rearrangement links TRBV10-3 to TRBJ1-2, with TRBD1 identical over 8 bases. The CDR3 runs to 15 residues. The V and J ends lost 1 base and 3 bases, in that order; junction bases with no gene match: 4. Germline lookup yields CDR1 ENHRY and CDR2 SYGVKD. The CDR3 DNA follows: TGTGCCATCAGTGAGTGGACAGGGATGGACTATGGCTACACCTTC. Amino acids: CAISEWTGMDYGYTF.

The gene calls are TRBV5-5 and TRBJ1-2; 11 positions agree with TRBD1. CDR1 and CDR2 from the germline V gene are SGHKS and YYEKEE (reference sequence). The CDR3 is 15 amino acids. The J segment lost 3 bases and the V segment lost 3 bases, leaving 4 bases of the junction unmatched. The CDR3 nucleotides are TGTGCCAGCAGCTGGGGGACAGGGGGAGACTATGGCTACACCTTC. As protein: CASSWGTGGDYGYTF.

This chain links TRBV12-3 or TRBV12-4 with TRBJ1-6; D gene ambiguous. Trimming shortened V by 3 bases and J by 11 bases, and 8 bases separated the two germline ends. CDR3 length: 12 residues. This CDR3 is CASSFSRPPLHF. The CDR3, as DNA: TGTGCCAGCAGTTTTTCGCGTCCACCCCTCCACTTT.

This clonotype was observed a few times. The chain combines TRBV4-1 with TRBJ2-5; a possible D gene is TRBD2 (5 bases). The CDR3 is 15 residues long. The ends were cut back, 0 bases at V and 5 bases at J, with 13 bases in the middle. In germline, CDR1 is MGHRA, CDR2 YSYEKL. CDR3 sequence (DNA): TGCGCCAGCAGCCAAGAGGGGTGGAGAGGGGAGACCCAGTACTTC. Protein product: CASSQEGWRGETQYF.

The rearrangement uses TRBV7-9 and TRBJ2-3; D remains ambiguous. The germline V and J ends were trimmed by 1 base and 6 bases, with 11 bases remaining between them. From germline, CDR1 is SEHNR and CDR2 FQNEAQ (reference sequence). This CDR3 has 14 amino acids. CDR3 sequence: CASSLVQVYDTQYF. As DNA, the CDR3 is TGTGCCAGCAGCTTAGTTCAGGTTTACGATACGCAGTATTTT. The full variable domain, rest sourced from reference TRBV7-9 and TRBJ2-3, is DTGVSQNPRHKITKRGQNVTFRCDPISEHNRLYWYRQTLGQGPEFLTYFQNEAQLEKSRLLSDRFSAERPKGSFSTLEIQRTEQGDSAMYLCASSLVQVYDTQYFGPGTRLTVL.

This chain links TRBV5-1 with TRBJ2-1, with D possibly being TRBD1 (5 bases). The CDR3 length is 16 residues. Germline CDR1 SGHRS, CDR2 YFSETQ. V lost 2 bases to trimming and J lost 0 bases, with 12 bases between them. The CDR3 reads CASSLRQTSSYNEQFF. As DNA, the CDR3 is TGCGCCAGCAGCTTAAGACAGACCAGCTCCTACAATGAGCAGTTCTTC.

This clonotype was recorded at least ten times. The rearrangement joins TRBV7-2 to TRBJ2-4, with 8 bases fitting TRBD1. CDR1 and CDR2 (germline): SGHTA, FQGNSA. The CDR3 is 15 residues long. The V gene end was trimmed by 1 base and the J gene end by 7 bases; junction bases not matched to a gene: 6. For the CDR3, the DNA is TGTGCCAGCAGCTTAGACCACAGGGGGTCGAACATTCAGTACTTC. Translation gives CASSLDHRGSNIQYF. Variable domain in full (rest from reference TRBV7-2 and TRBJ2-4): GAGVSQSPSNKVTEKGKDVELRCDPISGHTALYWYRQSLGQGLEFLIYFQGNSAPDKSGLPSDRFSAERTGGSVSTLTIQRTQQEDSAVYLCASSLDHRGSNIQYFGAGTRLSVL.

This chain joins TRBV3-1 and TRBJ1-1, with D hard to call. The ends were cut back, 4 bases at V and 4 bases at J, with 10 bases in the middle. The CDR3 covers 13 residues. Per germline, CDR1 LGHDT and CDR2 YNNKEL (reference sequence). CDR3 nucleotides: TGTGCCAGCAGCCGAAGCGAGGTCACTGAAGCTTTCTTT. Amino acid sequence: CASSRSEVTEAFF.

In this sample, this clonotype turned up a few times. The chain joins TRBV3-1 to TRBJ1-5; D perhaps matches TRBD1 (5 bases). Germline V gene sequence: CDR1 LGHDT, CDR2 YNNKEL (reference sequence). The CDR3 extends over 18 amino acids. V gave up 3 bases and J gave up 2 bases, with 20 bases separating them. CDR3 in DNA: TGTGCCAGCAGCCAGCAAAAGTTAGGGGAGGGAGGCAATCAGCCCCAGCATTTT. This gives the protein CASSQQKLGEGGNQPQHF.

The V gene is TRBV12-3 or TRBV12-4, the J gene TRBJ2-3; D is uncertain. This CDR3 is 14 amino acids long. V was pared by 5 bases and J by 5 bases, with 14 bases between. Here the CDR3 DNA reads TGTGCCAGCAGTCTCACCCCCGGCAGAGATACGCAGTATTTT. It encodes CASSLTPGRDTQYF.